This T cell receptor (beta chain) was documented in a study of cytotoxic CD8 clonotypes in ibrutinib-treated CLL. The CDR3 is 14 residues long. Trimming cost V 2 bases and J 5 bases, with 12 bases left between them. CDR1 is MDHEN and CDR2 is SYDVKM in the germline V gene. Assay: immunoSEQ multiplex PCR; the TCRdb copy retains only in-frame clones and omits some. The repertoire holds 150,000 or so clones, with 75% to 80% as singletons. This TCR came from a human donor with chronic lymphocytic leukemia. This sequence joins TRBV28 and TRBJ1-2; D ambiguous. The source material was PBMCs, sampled after 24 months of ibrutinib treatment. CDR3 sequence: CASSLVPAGYGYTF. As DNA, the CDR3 is TGTGCCAGCAGTTTAGTCCCCGCCGGGTATGGCTACACCTTC.